This TCR beta chain was recorded in a study of shared T cell receptors in the human thymus. The CDR3 totals 20 residues. Germline-derived CDR1 and CDR2 are SQVTM and ANQGSEA. The V gene end was trimmed by 3 bases and the J gene end by 2 bases; junction bases not matched to a gene: 17. Generated by immunoSEQ multiplex PCR, the TCRdb table keeps only in-frame clones and is missing some. The sample has hundreds of thousands of clones; about four fifths are singletons. A further study also used this sample, focusing on human thymus T cells. That report notes: In corrective heart surgery, resections were taken, and these provided the thymus tissue. What appeared biased in thymic and blood repertoires was the usage of V and J genes. A high degree of thymic repertoire overlap among unrelated individuals was reported in related research.

The specimen was thymocytes. V usage is TRBV29-1 and J usage is TRBJ2-3; TRBD2 aligns across 13 bases. This clonotype originated in a boy in the first two years of life with a congenital heart defect. For the CDR3, the DNA is TGCAGCGTTGATCCCCCGGGACTAGCGGGATCACCACCTAACACAGATACGCAGTATTTT. Its translation: CSVDPPGLAGSPPNTDTQYF.